This TCR beta chain was recorded in a study of T cells after posttransplantation cyclophosphamide listed by TCRdb under 2016. Background on the whole study: The study tracked T cell repertoire reconstitution by TRB sequencing after myeloablative bone marrow transplantation using posttransplantation cyclophosphamide as GVHD prophylaxis. Up to roughly 3 additional blood samples from 2 to 5.2 years after transplant were also TRB-sequenced in 3 patients, as was pretransplant blood from a handful of patients. Blood from all 30 or so PTCy patients with 1-year posttransplant specimens was subjected to TRB sequencing. Public TRB sequences were searched against a database of over 3,600 sequences associated with responses to pathogens, tumor antigens, self-antigens and alloantigens. Because TRA and TRB clonality correlated tightly in roughly nine samples, the subsequent TCR analyses were limited to TRB only. Antigen receptor sequencing was done on samples from a few dozen PTCy-treated patients and from approximately 17 related bone marrow donors of those patients. Study-wide conclusions, independent of this receptor: At 1-2 months, donor-recipient similarity was low but rose over the first year, and the later blood repertoires were often dominated by donor CD8+ memory clones. Across approximately 41 patients, TRB clonality was highly associated with recipient CMV seropositivity and CMV reactivation, and PTCy diversity was similar to diversity in CNI/methotrexate controls. The TRB repertoires of T cells infiltrating skin or GI tract showed only limited overlap with the TRB repertoires of T cells in blood.

In the germline V gene, CDR1 corresponds to MDHEN and CDR2 to SYDVKM. The V and J ends are trimmed by 7 bases and 3 bases, leaving 15 bases between them. From its cysteine to its phenylalanine, the CDR3 spans 14 amino acids. The kept DNA is CDR3 alone, 42 bases in frame from the first base. TRB sequencing was run on genomic DNA with either the immunoSEQ assay at survey resolution or the hsTCRB kit. Regarding the original processing steps: The immunoSEQ software was used for initial read processing, and the LymphoSeq R package was used for repertoire analyses. Clonality was computed as 1 minus normalized Shannon entropy; Gini coefficient was also calculated for each TRB dataset. To infer phenotypes in unsorted samples, TRB sequences from sorted subsets of the recipient or donor were mapped onto unsorted samples from the same recipient. TCRdb retrieved this table from immuneACCESS and kept in-frame rearrangements only. Not all clones are present; in checked studies, unresolved V genes account for under half, and no reason is known for the remainder. For V, J and clone size, that table is used; D and trimming come from the DNA. Listed for this sample are some 37,000 clones, none observed only a single time. Approximately 1.3% of the sample comes from the top ten.

Related bone marrow donors provided peripheral blood samples on the day of marrow donation. Peripheral blood and bone marrow mononuclear cells were isolated by Ficoll-Hypaque density centrifugation and cryopreserved. This clone was counted ten times or more. What antigen it recognizes has not been identified. Base qualities are not at hand, and no much larger clone is one base apart. The sequenced material came from PBMCs. The V gene is TRBV28 and the J gene is TRBJ1-2; no D gene can be assigned with confidence. This TCR derives from a girl between 10 and 17 years old in good health, CMV-negative, and a related stem cell transplant donor. The DNA sequence follows: TGTGCCAGCAAGAAGGGAGAGAACTACTATGGCTACACCTTC. This encodes CASKKGENYYGYTF.